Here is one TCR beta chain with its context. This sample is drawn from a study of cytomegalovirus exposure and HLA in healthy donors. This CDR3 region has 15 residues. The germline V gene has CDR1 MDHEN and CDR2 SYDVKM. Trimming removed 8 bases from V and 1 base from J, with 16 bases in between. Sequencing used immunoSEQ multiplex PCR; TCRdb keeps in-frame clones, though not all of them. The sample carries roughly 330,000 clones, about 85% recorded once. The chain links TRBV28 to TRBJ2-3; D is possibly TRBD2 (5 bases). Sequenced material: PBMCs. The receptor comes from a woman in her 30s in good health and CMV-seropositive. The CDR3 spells CASGSGAEGTDTQYF. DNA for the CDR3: TGTGCCAGCGGGAGTGGTGCGGAGGGCACAGATACGCAGTATTTT.